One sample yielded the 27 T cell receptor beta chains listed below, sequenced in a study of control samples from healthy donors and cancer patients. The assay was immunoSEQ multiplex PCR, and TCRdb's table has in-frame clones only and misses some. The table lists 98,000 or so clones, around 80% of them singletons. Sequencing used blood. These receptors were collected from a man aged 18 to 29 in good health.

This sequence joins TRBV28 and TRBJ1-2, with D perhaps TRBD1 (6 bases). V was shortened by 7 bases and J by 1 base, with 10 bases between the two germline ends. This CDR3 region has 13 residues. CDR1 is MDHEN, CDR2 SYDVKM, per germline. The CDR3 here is CASNIQGNYGYTF. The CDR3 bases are TGTGCCAGCAATATACAGGGTAACTATGGCTACACCTTC.

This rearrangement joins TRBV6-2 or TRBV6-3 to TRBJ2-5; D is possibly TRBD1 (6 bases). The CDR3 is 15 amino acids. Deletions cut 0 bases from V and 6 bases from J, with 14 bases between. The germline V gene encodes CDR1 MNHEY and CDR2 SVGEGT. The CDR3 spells CASSYSIGGGKTQYF. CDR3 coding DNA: TGTGCCAGCAGTTACTCGATAGGGGGTGGGAAGACCCAGTACTTC.

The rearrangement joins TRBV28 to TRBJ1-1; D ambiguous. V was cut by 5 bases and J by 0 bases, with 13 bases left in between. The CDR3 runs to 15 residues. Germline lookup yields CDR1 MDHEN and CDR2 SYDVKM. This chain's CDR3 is CASSASRAMNTEAFF. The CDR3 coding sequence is TGTGCCAGCAGTGCCTCTAGGGCTATGAACACTGAAGCTTTCTTT.

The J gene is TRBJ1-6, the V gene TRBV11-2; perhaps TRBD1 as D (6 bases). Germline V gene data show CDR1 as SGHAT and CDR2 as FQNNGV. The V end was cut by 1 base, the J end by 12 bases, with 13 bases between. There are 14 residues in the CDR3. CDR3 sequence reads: CASSLAGAKGPLHF. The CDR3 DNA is TGTGCCAGCAGCTTAGCAGGGGCGAAGGGACCCCTCCACTTT. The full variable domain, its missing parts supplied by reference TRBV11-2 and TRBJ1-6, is EAGVAQSPRYKIIEKRQSVAFWCNPISGHATLYWYQQILGQGPKLLIQFQNNGVVDDSQLPKDRFSAERLKGVDSTLKIQPAKLEDSAVYLCASSLAGAKGPLHFGNGTRLTVT.

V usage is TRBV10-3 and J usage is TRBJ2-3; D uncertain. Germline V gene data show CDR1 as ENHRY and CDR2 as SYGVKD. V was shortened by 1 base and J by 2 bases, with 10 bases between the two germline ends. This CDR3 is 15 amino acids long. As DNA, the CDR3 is TGTGCCATCAGTGAGTTCGGCCTTTACACAGATACGCAGTATTTT. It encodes CAISEFGLYTDTQYF.

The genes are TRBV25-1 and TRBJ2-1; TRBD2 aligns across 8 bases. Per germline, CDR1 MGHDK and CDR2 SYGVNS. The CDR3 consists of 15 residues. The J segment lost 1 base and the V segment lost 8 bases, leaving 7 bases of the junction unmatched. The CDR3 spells CASGPGGQSYNEQFF. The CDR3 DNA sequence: TGTGCCAGCGGGCCGGGGGGGCAATCCTACAATGAGCAGTTCTTC. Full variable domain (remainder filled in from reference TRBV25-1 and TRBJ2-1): EADIYQTPRYLVIGTGKKITLECSQTMGHDKMYWYQQDPGMELHLIHYSYGVNSTEKGDLSSESTVSRIRTEHFPLTLESARPSHTSQYLCASGPGGQSYNEQFFGPGTRLTVL.

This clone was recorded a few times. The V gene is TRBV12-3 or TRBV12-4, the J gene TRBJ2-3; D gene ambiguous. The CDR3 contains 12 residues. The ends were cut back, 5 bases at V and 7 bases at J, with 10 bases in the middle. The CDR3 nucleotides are TGTGCCAGCAGTATGAACTGGAATACGCAGTATTTT. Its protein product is CASSMNWNTQYF.

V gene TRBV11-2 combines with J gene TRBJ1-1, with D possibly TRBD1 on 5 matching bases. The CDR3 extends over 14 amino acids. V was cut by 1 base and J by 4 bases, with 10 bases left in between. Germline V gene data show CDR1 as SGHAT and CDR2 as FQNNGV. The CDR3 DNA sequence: TGTGCCAGCAGCTTAGTGCAGGGCATCACTGAAGCTTTCTTT. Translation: CASSLVQGITEAFF.

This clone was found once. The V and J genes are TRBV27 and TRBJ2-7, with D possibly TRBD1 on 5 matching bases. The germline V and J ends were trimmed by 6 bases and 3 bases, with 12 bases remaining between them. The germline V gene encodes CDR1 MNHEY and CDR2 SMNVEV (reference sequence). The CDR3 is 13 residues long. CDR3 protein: CASSPQGSYEQYV. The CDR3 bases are TGTGCCAGCAGCCCCCAGGGAAGCTACGAGCAGTACGTC.

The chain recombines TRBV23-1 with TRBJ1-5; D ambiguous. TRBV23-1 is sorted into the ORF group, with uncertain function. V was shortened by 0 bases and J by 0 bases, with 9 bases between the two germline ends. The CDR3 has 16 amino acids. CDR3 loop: CASSQSRTNSNQPQHF. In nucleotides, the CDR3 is TGCGCCAGCAGTCAATCCAGGACTAATAGCAATCAGCCCCAGCATTTT.

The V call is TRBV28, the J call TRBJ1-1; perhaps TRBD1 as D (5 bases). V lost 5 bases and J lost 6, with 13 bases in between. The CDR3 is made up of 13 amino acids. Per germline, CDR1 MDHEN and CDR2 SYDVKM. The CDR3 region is CASSPRGRAEAFF. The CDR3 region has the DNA TGTGCCAGCAGTCCCCGGGGCAGAGCTGAAGCTTTCTTT. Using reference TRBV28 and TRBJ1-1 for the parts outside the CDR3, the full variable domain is DVKVTQSSRYLVKRTGEKVFLECVQDMDHENMFWYRQDPGLGLRLIYFSYDVKMKEKGDIPEGYSVSREKKERFSLILESASTNQTSMYLCASSPRGRAEAFFGQGTRLTVV.

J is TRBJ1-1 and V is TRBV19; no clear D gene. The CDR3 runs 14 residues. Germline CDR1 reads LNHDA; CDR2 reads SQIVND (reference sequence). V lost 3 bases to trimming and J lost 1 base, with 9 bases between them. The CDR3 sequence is CASSMRRKNTEAFF. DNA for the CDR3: TGTGCCAGTAGTATGAGACGGAAGAACACTGAAGCTTTCTTT.

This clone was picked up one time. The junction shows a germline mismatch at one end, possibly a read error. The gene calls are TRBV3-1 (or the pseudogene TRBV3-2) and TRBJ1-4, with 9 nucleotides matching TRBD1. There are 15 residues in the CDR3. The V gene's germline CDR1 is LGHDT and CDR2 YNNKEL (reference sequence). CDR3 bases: TGTGCCAGCAGCCAACGGACAGGGGCCGCGGGAAAAACTGTTTTT. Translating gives CASSQRTGAAGKTVF.

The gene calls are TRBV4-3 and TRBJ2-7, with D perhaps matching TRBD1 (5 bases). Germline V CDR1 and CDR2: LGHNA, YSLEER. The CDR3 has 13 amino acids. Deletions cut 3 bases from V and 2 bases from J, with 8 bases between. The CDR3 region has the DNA TGCGCCAGCAGCCAGTGGGGCACCTACGAGCAGTACTTC. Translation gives CASSQWGTYEQYF.

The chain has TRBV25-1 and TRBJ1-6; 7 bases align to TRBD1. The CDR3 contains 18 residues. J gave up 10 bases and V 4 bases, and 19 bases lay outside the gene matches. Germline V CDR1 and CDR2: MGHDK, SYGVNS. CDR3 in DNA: TGTGCCAGCAGTGGCCCTATCCAAGAGGGGGCTAAAGGATCACCCCTCCACTTT. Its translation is CASSGPIQEGAKGSPLHF.

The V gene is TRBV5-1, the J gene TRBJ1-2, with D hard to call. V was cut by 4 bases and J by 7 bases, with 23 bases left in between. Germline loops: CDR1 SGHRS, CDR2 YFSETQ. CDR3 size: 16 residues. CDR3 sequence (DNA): TGCGCCAGCAGCAGAGAAGTGGCAGGCGGCTTCGGTGGCTACACCTTC. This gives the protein CASSREVAGGFGGYTF.

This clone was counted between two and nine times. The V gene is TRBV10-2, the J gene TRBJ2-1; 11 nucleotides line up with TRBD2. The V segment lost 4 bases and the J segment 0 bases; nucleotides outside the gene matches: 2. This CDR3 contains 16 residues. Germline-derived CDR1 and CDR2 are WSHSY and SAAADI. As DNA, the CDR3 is TGCGCCAGCAGTGTAGCGGGGGGGCCCTCCTACAATGAGCAGTTCTTC. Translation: CASSVAGGPSYNEQFF.

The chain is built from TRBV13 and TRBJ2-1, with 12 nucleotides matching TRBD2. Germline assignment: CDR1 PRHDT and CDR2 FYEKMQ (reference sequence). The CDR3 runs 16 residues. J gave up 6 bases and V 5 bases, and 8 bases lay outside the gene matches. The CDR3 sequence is CASSLYGTSGSNEQFF. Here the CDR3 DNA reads TGTGCCAGCAGCCTATATGGGACTAGCGGGTCCAATGAGCAGTTCTTC.

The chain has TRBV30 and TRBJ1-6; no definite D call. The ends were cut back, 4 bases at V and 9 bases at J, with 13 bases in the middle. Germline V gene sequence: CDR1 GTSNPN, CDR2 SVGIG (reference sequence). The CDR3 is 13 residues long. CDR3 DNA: TGTGCCTGGAAGGTTGAGGATTTTTCACCCCTCCACTTT. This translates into CAWKVEDFSPLHF. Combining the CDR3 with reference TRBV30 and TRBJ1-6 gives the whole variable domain SQTIHQWPATLVQPVGSPLSLECTVEGTSNPNLYWYRQAAGRGLQLLFYSVGIGQISSEVPQNLSASRPQDRQFILSSKKLLLSDSGFYLCAWKVEDFSPLHFGNGTRLTVT.

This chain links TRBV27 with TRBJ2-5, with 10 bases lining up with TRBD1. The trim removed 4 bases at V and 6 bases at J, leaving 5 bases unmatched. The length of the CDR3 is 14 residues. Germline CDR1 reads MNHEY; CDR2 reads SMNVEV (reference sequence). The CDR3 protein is CASSSRTGGKTQYF. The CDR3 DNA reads TGTGCCAGCAGTTCCCGGACAGGGGGAAAGACCCAGTACTTC.

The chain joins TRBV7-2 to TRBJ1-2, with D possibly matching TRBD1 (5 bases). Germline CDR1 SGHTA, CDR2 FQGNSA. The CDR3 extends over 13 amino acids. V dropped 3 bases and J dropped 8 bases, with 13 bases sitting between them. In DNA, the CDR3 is TGTGCCAGCAGCTTTGACAGCCGTGGAGGCTACACCTTC. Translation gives CASSFDSRGGYTF.

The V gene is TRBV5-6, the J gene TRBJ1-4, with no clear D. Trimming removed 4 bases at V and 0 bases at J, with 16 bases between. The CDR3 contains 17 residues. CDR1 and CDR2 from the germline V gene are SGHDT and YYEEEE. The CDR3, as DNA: TGTGCCAGCAGCCATCTCACTTACAGAGCAACTAATGAAAAACTGTTTTTT. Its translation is CASSHLTYRATNEKLFF.

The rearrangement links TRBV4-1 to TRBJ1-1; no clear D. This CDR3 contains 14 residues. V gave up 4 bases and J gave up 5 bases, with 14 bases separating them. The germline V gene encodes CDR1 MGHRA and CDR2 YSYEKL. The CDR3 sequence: CASSLRGEKTEAFF. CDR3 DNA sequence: TGCGCCAGCAGCCTGAGAGGTGAGAAGACTGAAGCTTTCTTT.

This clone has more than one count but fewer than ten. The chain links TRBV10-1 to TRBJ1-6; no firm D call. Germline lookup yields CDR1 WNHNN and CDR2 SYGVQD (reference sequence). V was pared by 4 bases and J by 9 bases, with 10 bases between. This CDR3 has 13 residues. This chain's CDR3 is CASSGSRGSPLHF. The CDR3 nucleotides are TGCGCCAGCAGTGGGTCTAGAGGTTCACCCCTCCACTTT.

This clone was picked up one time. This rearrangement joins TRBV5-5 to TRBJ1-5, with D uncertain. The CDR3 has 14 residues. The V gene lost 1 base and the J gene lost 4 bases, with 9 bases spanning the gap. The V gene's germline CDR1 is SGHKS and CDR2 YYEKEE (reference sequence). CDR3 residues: CASSLSGLNQPQHF. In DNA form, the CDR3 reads TGTGCCAGCAGCTTGTCCGGTCTGAATCAGCCCCAGCATTTT.

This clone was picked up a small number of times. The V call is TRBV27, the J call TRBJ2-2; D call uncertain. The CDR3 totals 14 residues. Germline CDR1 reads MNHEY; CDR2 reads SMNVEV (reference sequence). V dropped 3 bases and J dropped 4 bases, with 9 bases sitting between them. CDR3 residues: CASSFASGTGELFF. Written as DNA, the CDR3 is TGTGCCAGCAGTTTCGCTTCGGGCACCGGGGAGCTGTTTTTT.

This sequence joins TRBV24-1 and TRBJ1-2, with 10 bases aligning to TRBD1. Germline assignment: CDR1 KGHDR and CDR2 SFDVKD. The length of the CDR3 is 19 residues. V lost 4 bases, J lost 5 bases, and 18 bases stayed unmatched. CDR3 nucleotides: TGTGCCACCAGTGAATCGGGACAGGGGAGCCCAGGAGGAGAGTATGGCTACACCTTC. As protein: CATSESGQGSPGGEYGYTF.